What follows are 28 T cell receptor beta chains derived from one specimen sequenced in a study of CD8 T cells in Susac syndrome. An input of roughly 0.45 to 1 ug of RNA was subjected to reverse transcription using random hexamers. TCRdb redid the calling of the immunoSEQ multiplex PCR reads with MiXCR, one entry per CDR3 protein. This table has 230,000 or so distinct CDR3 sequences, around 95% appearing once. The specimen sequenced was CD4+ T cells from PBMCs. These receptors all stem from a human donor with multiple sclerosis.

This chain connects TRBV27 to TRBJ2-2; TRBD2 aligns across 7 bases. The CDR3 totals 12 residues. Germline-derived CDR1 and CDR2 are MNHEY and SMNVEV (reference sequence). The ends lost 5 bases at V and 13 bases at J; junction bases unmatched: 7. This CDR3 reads CASSVAGTTLFF. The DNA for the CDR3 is TGTGCCAGCAGTGTCGCCGGGACTACGCTGTTTTTT.

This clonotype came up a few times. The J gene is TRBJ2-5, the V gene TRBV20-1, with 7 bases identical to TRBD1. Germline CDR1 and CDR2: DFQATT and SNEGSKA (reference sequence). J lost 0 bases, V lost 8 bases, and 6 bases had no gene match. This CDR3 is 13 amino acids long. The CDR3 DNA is TGCAGTACGCAGGGGACAGACCAAGAGACCCAGTACTTC. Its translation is CSTQGTDQETQYF.

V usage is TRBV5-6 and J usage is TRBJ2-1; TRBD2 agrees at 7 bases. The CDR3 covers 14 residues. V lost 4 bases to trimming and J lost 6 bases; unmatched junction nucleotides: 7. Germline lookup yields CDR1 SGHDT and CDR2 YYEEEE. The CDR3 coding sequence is TGTGCCAGCAGCCCCCTGGGGGGGGGCAATGAGCAGTTCTTC. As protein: CASSPLGGGNEQFF.

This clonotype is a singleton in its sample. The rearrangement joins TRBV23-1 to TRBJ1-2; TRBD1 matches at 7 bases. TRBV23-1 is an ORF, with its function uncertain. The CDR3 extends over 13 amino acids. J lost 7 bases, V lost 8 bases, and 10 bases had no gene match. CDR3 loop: CASETGSQAGYTF. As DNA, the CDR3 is TGCGCCAGCGAGACAGGGTCTCAGGCTGGCTACACCTTC.

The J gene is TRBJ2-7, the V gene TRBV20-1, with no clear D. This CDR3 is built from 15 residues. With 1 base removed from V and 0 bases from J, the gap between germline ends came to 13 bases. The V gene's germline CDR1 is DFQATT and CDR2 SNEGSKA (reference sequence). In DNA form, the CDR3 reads TGCAGTGCTAGAGTCCACCTGGTCGGCTCCTACGAGCAGTACTTC. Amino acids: CSARVHLVGSYEQYF.

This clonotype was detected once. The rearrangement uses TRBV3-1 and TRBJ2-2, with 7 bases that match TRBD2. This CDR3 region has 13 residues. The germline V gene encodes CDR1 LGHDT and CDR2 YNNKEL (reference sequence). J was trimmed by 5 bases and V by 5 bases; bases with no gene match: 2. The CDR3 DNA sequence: TGTGCCAGCAGCTACGGGGGGACCGGGGAGCTGTTTTTT. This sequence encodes CASSYGGTGELFF.

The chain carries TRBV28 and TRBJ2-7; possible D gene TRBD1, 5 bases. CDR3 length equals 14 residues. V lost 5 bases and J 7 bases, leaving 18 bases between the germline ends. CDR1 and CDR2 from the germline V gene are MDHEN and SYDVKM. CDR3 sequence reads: CASSPVVQGTEQYF. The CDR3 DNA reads TGTGCCAGCAGTCCTGTGGTTCAGGGTACGGAGCAGTACTTC. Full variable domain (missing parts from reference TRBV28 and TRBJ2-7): DVKVTQSSRYLVKRTGEKVFLECVQDMDHENMFWYRQDPGLGLRLIYFSYDVKMKEKGDIPEGYSVSREKKERFSLILESASTNQTSMYLCASSPVVQGTEQYFGPGTRLTVT.

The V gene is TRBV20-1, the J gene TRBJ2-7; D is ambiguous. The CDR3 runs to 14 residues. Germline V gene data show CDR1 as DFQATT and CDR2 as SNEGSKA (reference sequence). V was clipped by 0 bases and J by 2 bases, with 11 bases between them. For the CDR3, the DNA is TGCAGTGCTAGAGATCCTAATGGGCCCTACGAGCAGTACTTC. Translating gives CSARDPNGPYEQYF.

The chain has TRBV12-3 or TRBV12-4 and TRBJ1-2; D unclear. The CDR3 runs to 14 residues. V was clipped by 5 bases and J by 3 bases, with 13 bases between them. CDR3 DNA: TGTGCCAGCAGTCCACAAGGGATCCACTATGGCTACACCTTC. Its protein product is CASSPQGIHYGYTF.

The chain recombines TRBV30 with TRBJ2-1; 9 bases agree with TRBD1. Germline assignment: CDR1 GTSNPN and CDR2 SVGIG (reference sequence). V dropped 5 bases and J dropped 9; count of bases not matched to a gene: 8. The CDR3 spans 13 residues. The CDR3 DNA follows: TGTGCCTGGCAACAGGGGGCAGGGGGTGAGCAGTTCTTC. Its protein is CAWQQGAGGEQFF.

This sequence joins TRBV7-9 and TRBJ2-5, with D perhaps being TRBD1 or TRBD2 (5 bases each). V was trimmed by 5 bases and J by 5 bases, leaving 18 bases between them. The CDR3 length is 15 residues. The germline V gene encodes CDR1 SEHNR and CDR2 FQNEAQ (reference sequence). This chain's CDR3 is CASSQDRDRRETQYF. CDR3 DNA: TGTGCCAGCAGCCAGGACCGGGACCGAAGGGAGACCCAGTACTTC.

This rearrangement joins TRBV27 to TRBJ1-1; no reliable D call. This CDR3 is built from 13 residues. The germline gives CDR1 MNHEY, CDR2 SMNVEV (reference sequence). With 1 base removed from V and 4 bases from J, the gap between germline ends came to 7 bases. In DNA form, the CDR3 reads TGTGCCAGCAGTTTATTTTCGGGCACTGAAGCTTTCTTT. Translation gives CASSLFSGTEAFF.

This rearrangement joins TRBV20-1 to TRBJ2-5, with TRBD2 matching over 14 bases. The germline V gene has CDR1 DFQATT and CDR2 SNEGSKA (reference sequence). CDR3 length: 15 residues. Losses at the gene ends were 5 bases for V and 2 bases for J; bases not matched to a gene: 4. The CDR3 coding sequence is TGCAGTGCTTCCGGGACTAGCGGGGGTCAAGAGACCCAGTACTTC. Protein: CSASGTSGGQETQYF.

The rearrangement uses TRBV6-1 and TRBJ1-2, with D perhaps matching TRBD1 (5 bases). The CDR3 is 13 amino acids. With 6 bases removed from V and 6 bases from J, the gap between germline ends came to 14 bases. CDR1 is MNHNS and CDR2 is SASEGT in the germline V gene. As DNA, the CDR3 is TGTGCCAGCAGCCTAGACGCAGGGAATGGCTACACCTTC. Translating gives CASSLDAGNGYTF.

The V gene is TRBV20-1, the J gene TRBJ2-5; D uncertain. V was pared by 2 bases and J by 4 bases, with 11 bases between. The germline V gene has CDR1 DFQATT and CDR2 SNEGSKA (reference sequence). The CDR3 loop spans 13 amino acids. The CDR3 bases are TGCAGTGCTAGAATAGGCAGCCCAGAGACCCAGTACTTC. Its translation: CSARIGSPETQYF.

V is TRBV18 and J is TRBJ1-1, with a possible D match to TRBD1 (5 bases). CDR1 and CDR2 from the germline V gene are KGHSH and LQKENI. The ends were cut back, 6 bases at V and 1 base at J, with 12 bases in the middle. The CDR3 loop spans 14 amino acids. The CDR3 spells CASSTGLSNTEAFF. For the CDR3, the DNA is TGTGCCAGCTCGACGGGACTCTCGAACACTGAAGCTTTCTTT.

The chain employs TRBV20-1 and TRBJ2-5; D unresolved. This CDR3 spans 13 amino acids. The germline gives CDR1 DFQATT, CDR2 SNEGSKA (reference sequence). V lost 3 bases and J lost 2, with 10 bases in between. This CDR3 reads CSASSLAQETQYF. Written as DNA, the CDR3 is TGCAGTGCTAGTAGCTTGGCACAAGAGACCCAGTACTTC.

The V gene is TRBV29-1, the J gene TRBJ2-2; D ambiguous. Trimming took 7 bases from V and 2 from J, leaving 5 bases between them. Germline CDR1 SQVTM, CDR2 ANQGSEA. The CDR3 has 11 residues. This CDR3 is CSGANTGELFF. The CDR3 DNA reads TGCAGCGGGGCTAACACCGGGGAGCTGTTTTTT.

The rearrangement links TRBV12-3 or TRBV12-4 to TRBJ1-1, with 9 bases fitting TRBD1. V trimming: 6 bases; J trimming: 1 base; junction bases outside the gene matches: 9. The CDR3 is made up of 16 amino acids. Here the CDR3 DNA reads TGTGCCAGCAGCCCGGGGACAGGGACAACGAACACTGAAGCTTTCTTT. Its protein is CASSPGTGTTNTEAFF.

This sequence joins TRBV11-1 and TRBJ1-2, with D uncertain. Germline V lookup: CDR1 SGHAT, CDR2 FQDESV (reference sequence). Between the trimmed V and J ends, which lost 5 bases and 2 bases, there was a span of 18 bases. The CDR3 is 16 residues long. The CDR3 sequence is CASSQKRVAGNYGYTF. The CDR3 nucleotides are TGTGCCAGCAGCCAGAAGAGGGTAGCAGGAAACTATGGCTACACCTTC.

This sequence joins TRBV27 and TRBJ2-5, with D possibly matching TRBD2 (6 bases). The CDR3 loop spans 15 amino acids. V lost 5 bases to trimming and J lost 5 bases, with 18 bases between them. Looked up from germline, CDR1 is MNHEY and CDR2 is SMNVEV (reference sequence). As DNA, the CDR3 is TGTGCCAGCAGTCCAACGAAAGCCGCGGGGGAGACCCAGTACTTC. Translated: CASSPTKAAGETQYF.

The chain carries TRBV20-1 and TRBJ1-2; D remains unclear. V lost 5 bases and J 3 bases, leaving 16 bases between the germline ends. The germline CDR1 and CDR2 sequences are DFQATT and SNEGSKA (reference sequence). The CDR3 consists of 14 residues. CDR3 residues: CSAEELGKDYGYTF. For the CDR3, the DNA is TGCAGTGCTGAGGAACTGGGAAAGGACTATGGCTACACCTTC.

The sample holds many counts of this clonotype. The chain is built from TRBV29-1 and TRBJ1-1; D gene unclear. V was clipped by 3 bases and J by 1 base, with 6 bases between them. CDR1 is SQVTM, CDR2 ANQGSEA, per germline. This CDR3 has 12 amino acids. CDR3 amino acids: CSVDRGNTEAFF. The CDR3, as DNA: TGCAGCGTTGATCGAGGGAACACTGAAGCTTTCTTT.

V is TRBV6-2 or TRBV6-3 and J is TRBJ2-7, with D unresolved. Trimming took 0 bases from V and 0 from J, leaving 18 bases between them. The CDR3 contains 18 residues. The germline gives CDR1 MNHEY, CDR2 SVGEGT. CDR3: CASSYSLVGPKSSYEQYF. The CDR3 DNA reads TGTGCCAGCAGTTACTCGCTCGTAGGCCCTAAAAGCTCCTACGAGCAGTACTTC.

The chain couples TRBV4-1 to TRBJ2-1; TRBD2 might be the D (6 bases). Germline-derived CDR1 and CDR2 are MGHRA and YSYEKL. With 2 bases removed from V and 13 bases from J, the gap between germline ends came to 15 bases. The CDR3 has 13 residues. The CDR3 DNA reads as TGCGCCAGCAGCCAACTGGTCTCGGGACTTCAGTTCTTC. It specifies CASSQLVSGLQFF.

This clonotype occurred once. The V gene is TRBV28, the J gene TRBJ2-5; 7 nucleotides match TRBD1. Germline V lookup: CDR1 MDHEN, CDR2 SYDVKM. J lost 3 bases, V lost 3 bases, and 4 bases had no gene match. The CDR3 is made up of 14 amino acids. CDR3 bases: TGTGCCAGCAGTTTGGGACAGATAGAAGAGACCCAGTACTTC. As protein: CASSLGQIEETQYF.

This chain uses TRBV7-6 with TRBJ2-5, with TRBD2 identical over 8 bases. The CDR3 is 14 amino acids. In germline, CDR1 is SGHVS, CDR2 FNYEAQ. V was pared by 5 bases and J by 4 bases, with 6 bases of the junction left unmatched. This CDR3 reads CASSGSGSRETQYF. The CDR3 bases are TGTGCCAGCAGCGGGAGCGGGAGTCGAGAGACCCAGTACTTC. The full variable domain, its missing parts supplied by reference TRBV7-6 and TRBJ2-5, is GAGVSQSPRYKVTKRGQDVALRCDPISGHVSLYWYRQALGQGPEFLTYFNYEAQQDKSGLPNDRFSAERPEGSISTLTIQRTEQRDSAMYRCASSGSGSRETQYFGPGTRLLVL.

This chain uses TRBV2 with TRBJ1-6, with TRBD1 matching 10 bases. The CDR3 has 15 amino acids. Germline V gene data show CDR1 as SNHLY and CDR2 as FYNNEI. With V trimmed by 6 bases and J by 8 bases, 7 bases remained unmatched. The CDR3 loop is CASRSDRGEYSPLHF. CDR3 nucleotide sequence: TGTGCCAGCAGATCGGACAGGGGGGAGTATTCACCCCTCCACTTT. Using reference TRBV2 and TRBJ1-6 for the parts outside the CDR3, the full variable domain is EPEVTQTPSHQVTQMGQEVILRCVPISNHLYFYWYRQILGQKVEFLVSFYNNEISEKSEIFDDQFSVERPDGSNFTLKIRSTKLEDSAMYFCASRSDRGEYSPLHFGNGTRLTVT.